At least ten counts were recorded for the clone carrying this TCR beta chain. Compared with germline, one end of the junction differs, possibly owing to a read error. The data stem from a study of T cells in Graves' hyperthyroidism and ophthalmopathy. Amplified TCR beta CDR3 regions came from RNA transcripts. RT-PCR in the first round (using the HTBI primer set) targeted the TCR CDR3. TCRdb passed the multiplex PCR reads through MiXCR, listing each CDR3 protein once. The sample lists a few hundred thousand distinct CDR3 sequences; about 15% were seen once. The germline V gene has CDR1 SSHAT and CDR2 FNYEAQ (reference sequence). The length of the CDR3 is 14 residues.

Sequencing was carried out using blood. The chain has TRBV7-7 and TRBJ2-3, with TRBD2 matching 7 bases. The receptor was isolated from a woman between 45 and 60 years old with Graves' hyperthyroidism. The CDR3 reads CASSGAGFTDTQYF. The CDR3 DNA reads as TGTGCTAGCAGCGGGGCAGGGTTCACAGATACGCAGTATTTT.